Listed below are T cell receptor beta chains from one sample, sequenced in a study of chemoradiotherapy in HPV16-positive cancers. Measured with immunoSEQ multiplex PCR; TCRdb has only the in-frame clones, and not every one. Of more than 15,000 clones in the sample, more than 90% were seen once. Sequenced material: blood, taken from a patient who underwent chemoradiotherapy. These receptors all come from a human donor with HPV-associated anogenital cancer. Both conserved end residues are part of each CDR3. The D gene is left open where the match is weak. Where a row states a size, it is once, few, many or the class of an expanded clone; other rows omit it.

j_gene,d_gene,abundance,v_gene,CDR3nt,CDR3aa
TRBJ2-6,NA,once,TRBV19,TGTGCCAGTAGTAAAGTAGCTGGGGCCAACGTCCTGACTTTC,CASSKVAGANVLTF
TRBJ1-2,NA,NA,TRBV19,TGTGCCAGTAGTATCTCGACAGGCAGCCCGGGGGGCTACACCTTC,CASSISTGSPGGYTF
TRBJ1-6,NA,few,TRBV27,TGTGCCAGCAGCCCGGGACAATATAATTCACCCCTCCACTTT,CASSPGQYNSPLHF
TRBJ2-7,NA,few,TRBV20-1,TGCAGTGTTGATGGGCCGGGCGAGCAGTACTTC,CSVDGPGEQYF
TRBJ1-2,NA,once,TRBV4-1,TGCGCCAGCAGCCAAGATATCGGAGGGAGCTATGGCTACACCTTC,CASSQDIGGSYGYTF
TRBJ2-3,TRBD2,NA,TRBV30,TGTGCCTGGAGCTTGGGGGGAGGGGAGACAGATACGCAGTATTTT,CAWSLGGGETDTQYF
TRBJ1-6,NA,few,TRBV30,TGTGCCTGGACGATACACAGCTCCTATAATTCACCCCTCCACTTT,CAWTIHSSYNSPLHF
TRBJ1-5,NA,NA,TRBV6-6,TGTGCCAGCAGCGCCTTCAATCAGCCCCAGCATTTT,CASSAFNQPQHF
TRBJ2-5,TRBD1,NA,TRBV7-9,TGTGCCAGCACCCCCTTACTGACAGGGGTCCAAGAGACCCAGTACTTC,CASTPLLTGVQETQYF
TRBJ1-1,NA,once,TRBV18,TGTGCCAGCTCGGGGGTGAACACTGAAGCTTTCTTT,CASSGVNTEAFF
TRBJ2-7,NA,NA,TRBV30,TGTGCCTGGAGTGGATGGGGTCGGCCCGCGGGCTACGAGCAGTACTTC,CAWSGWGRPAGYEQYF
TRBJ2-7,NA,NA,TRBV19,TGTGCCAGTAGCCGGGATCCTACGTCCGCCTACGAGCAGTACTTC,CASSRDPTSAYEQYF
TRBJ1-4,NA,NA,TRBV11-2,TGTGCCAGCAGCTTGAAGGAGAAAGAAAAACTGTTTTTT,CASSLKEKEKLFF
TRBJ2-3,TRBD1,NA,TRBV7-2,TGTGCCAGCAGCTTTACAGGGGGTGGAACAGATACGCAGTATTTT,CASSFTGGGTDTQYF
TRBJ2-7,TRBD1,few,TRBV7-9,TGTGCCAGCAGCTTCCCGGGACAGTCTTACGAGCAGTACTTC,CASSFPGQSYEQYF
TRBJ2-3,TRBD1,NA,TRBV10-2,TGCGCCAGCAGTGAGTCGCGAGAGGGGGCCTCAGATACGCAGTATTTT,CASSESREGASDTQYF
TRBJ1-1,NA,NA,TRBV6-1,TGTGCCAGCAGTGAACCGAACACTGAAGCTTTCTTT,CASSEPNTEAFF
TRBJ1-5,TRBD1,NA,TRBV10-1,TGCGCCAGGACAGGGATTCAGCCCCAGCATTTT,CARTGIQPQHF
TRBJ2-5,TRBD1,NA,TRBV11-2,TGTGCCAGCAGCTTCGGGACAGGGGGTTACGGGGAGACCCAGTACTTC,CASSFGTGGYGETQYF
TRBJ1-2,NA,NA,TRBV10-2,TGCGCCAGCAGTGAGAGAATAAGACAGGCAGGTCGAGGTGGCTACACCTTC,CASSERIRQAGRGGYTF
TRBJ2-4,TRBD2,NA,TRBV18,TGTGCCAGCTCACCACTAGCGGGGGTGAACATTCAGTACTTC,CASSPLAGVNIQYF
TRBJ1-2,NA,few,TRBV27,TGTGCCAGCAGTCCCTTTCTAGGGGGCTACACCTTC,CASSPFLGGYTF
TRBJ2-1,TRBD2,NA,TRBV5-6,TGTGCCAGCAGCTTGACGGTAGCGGGGGACCAGTTCTTC,CASSLTVAGDQFF
TRBJ2-1,NA,NA,TRBV15,TGTGCCACCAGCAGATTATCCGGGGTCTCCTACAATGAGCAGTTCTTC,CATSRLSGVSYNEQFF
TRBJ1-1,TRBD1,NA,TRBV6-5,TGTGCCAGCAGTCGACAGGGGTGGAACACTGAAGCTTTCTTT,CASSRQGWNTEAFF
TRBJ2-1,NA,NA,TRBV15,TGTGCCACCAGCAGAGAGTCGGCGGGGAACTCCTACAATGAGCAGTTCTTC,CATSRESAGNSYNEQFF
TRBJ1-2,NA,NA,TRBV5-1,TGCGCCAGCAGCTTGGAGTCCAACTATGGCTACACCTTC,CASSLESNYGYTF
TRBJ2-5,TRBD2,NA,TRBV5-7,TGTGCCAGCAGCTTGGCCGAGGAAGCGGGGGGGAAAGAGACCCAGTACTTC,CASSLAEEAGGKETQYF
TRBJ2-4,NA,NA,TRBV10-2,TGCGCCAGCAGTGTACTGGGGGACAAAAACATTCAGTACTTC,CASSVLGDKNIQYF
TRBJ1-5,NA,NA,TRBV21-1,TGTGCCATCAAAGGACAGTTTTATTGGCATTTT,CAIKGQFYWHF
TRBJ1-4,NA,NA,TRBV6-6,TGTGCCAGCAGCCCCCCTCGGGAGGGCGTAACACTGTTTTTT,CASSPPREGVTLFF
TRBJ1-1,NA,once,TRBV5-1,TGCGCCAGCAGCTTGAGAAAGGGAGGGGGGGAAGCTTTCTTT,CASSLRKGGGEAFF
TRBJ1-3,NA,once,TRBV19,TGTGCCAGTACGTTCCTTACTGGAAACACCATATATTTT,CASTFLTGNTIYF
TRBJ1-2,NA,NA,TRBV4-1,TGCGCCAGCAGCAGAACCACCCGAGGGACTAATGGCTACACCTTC,CASSRTTRGTNGYTF
TRBJ2-2,NA,NA,TRBV2,TGTGCCAGCAGTCAGGGGCGGAGGCCCTTCTCCGGGGAGCTGTTTTTT,CASSQGRRPFSGELFF
TRBJ2-1,NA,NA,TRBV9,TGTGCCAGCAGCGAAACTAGGGGTGAGCAGTTCTTC,CASSETRGEQFF
TRBJ1-5,TRBD1,NA,TRBV27,TGTGCCAGCAGTTTGGGACAGGGGAATAATCAGCCCCAGCATTTT,CASSLGQGNNQPQHF
TRBJ2-1,NA,NA,TRBV5-6,TGTGCCAGCAGCTTGGACATGGGGCGGGGGCTCTCCTACAATGAGCAGTTCTTC,CASSLDMGRGLSYNEQFF
TRBJ1-1,NA,NA,TRBV2,TGTGCCAGCAGGGACAGGAACACTGAAGCTTTCTTT,CASRDRNTEAFF
TRBJ1-4,TRBD1,NA,TRBV11-2,TGTGCCAGCAGCTTATCAGGGGGCGAGGAAAAACTGTTTTTT,CASSLSGGEEKLFF
TRBJ2-2,NA,NA,TRBV11-3,TGTGCCAGCGGCTCAACTAGGAATTCAGGGGAGCTGTTTTTT,CASGSTRNSGELFF
TRBJ2-5,NA,NA,TRBV7-9,TGTGCCAGCAGCTCCCTACAAGAGACCCAGTACTTC,CASSSLQETQYF
TRBJ1-1,NA,NA,TRBV6-4,TGTGCCAGCAGTGTTTATCCCGGGTACACTGAAGCTTTCTTT,CASSVYPGYTEAFF
TRBJ1-2,NA,NA,TRBV6-1,TGTGCCAGCAAGAAGGGGCTCTATGGCTACACCTTC,CASKKGLYGYTF
TRBJ1-3,NA,NA,TRBV5-1,TGCGCCAGCAGCTTGGAAGGCGCAAACACCATATATTTT,CASSLEGANTIYF
TRBJ2-5,NA,once,TRBV4-1,TGCGCCAGCAGCCAAGGGGAATTACAAGAGACCCAGTACTTC,CASSQGELQETQYF
TRBJ1-6,NA,NA,TRBV27,TGTGCCAGCAGTTTAGGGGGGGCGGTTAATTCACCCCTCCACTTT,CASSLGGAVNSPLHF
TRBJ2-5,TRBD2,NA,TRBV5-1,TGCGCCAGCAGCTTAAGCGGGGGGCCGGAGACCCAGTACTTC,CASSLSGGPETQYF
TRBJ1-1,NA,NA,TRBV6-1,TGTGCCAGCAGTTTACAGGGGAACACTGAAGCTTTCTTT,CASSLQGNTEAFF
TRBJ2-2,TRBD1,NA,TRBV9,TGTGCCAGCAGCCCCCAGGGGACAGGATTGTCCGGGGAGCTGTTTTTT,CASSPQGTGLSGELFF